Reported below is one T cell receptor (beta chain). Its antigen is not identified. The entry originates in a study of TIL therapy for anti-PD-1-resistant metastatic lung cancer. Study-level findings and limits: Compared with baseline intratumoral T cells, expanded TIL cultures were more clonal and less diverse (roughly 6.3% vs 31%). Many TIL product clones were absent from baseline tumor, suggesting clonal contraction.

Time point specified: pre-treatment sample, taken before nivolumab and TIL therapy. Most excised metastases sampled were pleural nodules or supraclavicular lymph nodes. Adults with stage 4 NSCLC were enrolled in a phase I trial. The V and J ends lost 2 bases and 4 bases respectively, with 15 bases between them. Germline V gives CDR1 MGHRA, CDR2 YSYEKL. The CDR3 has 15 amino acids. The immunoSEQ assay was v3. Measured with immunoSEQ multiplex PCR; TCRdb has only the in-frame clones, and not every one. The table lists around 8,000 clones, roughly four fifths of them singletons, with approximately 6.7% in the top ten.

The chain recombines TRBV4-1 with TRBJ2-7; no reliable D call. Sequencing was performed on tumor tissue, taken at baseline. This TCR was sampled from a person between 25 and 80 years old with non-small cell lung cancer. In DNA, the CDR3 is TGCGCCAGCAGCCAATCGGACCCAGGATTGTACGAGCAGTACTTC. This translates into CASSQSDPGLYEQYF.